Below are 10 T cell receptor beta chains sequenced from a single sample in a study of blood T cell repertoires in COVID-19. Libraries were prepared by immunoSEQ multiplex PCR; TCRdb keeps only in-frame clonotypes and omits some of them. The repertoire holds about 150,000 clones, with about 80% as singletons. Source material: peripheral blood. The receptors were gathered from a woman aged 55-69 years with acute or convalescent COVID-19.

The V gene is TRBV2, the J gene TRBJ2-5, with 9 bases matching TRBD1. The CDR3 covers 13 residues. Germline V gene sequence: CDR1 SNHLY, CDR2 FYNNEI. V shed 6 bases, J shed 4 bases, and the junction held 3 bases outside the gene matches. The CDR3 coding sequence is TGTGCCAGCAGGGAGACAGGGGGAGAGACCCAGTACTTC. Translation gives CASRETGGETQYF.

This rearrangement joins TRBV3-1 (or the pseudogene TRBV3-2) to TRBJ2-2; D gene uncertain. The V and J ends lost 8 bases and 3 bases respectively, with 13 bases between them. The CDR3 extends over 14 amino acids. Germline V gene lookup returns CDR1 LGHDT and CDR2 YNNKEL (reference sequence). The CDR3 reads CASHTSGHTGELFF. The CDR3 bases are TGTGCCAGCCATACTTCGGGTCACACCGGGGAGCTGTTTTTT.

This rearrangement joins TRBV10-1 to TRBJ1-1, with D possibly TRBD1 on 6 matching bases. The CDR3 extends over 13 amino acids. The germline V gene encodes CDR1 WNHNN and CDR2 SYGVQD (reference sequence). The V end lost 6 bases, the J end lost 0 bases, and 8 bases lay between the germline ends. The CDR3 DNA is TGCGCCAGCAGGACAGGAGTGAACACTGAAGCTTTCTTT. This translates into CASRTGVNTEAFF.

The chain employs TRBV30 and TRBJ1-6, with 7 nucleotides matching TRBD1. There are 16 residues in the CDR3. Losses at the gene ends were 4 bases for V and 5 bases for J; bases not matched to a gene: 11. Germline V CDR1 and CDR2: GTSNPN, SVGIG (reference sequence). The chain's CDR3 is CAWMGPGQADNSPLHF. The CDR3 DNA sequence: TGTGCCTGGATGGGCCCCGGACAGGCTGATAATTCACCCCTCCACTTT.

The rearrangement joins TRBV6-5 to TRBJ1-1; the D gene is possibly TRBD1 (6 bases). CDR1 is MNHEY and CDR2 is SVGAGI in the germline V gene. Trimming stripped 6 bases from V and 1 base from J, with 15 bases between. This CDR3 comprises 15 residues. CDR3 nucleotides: TGTGCCAGCAGCCCGGGGGGCAGGGGGAACACTGAAGCTTTCTTT. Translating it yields CASSPGGRGNTEAFF.

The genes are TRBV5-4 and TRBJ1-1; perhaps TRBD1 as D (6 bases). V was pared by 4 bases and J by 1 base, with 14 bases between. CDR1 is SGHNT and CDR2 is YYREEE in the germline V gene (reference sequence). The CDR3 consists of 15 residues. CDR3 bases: TGTGCCAGCAGCCCCCAGGCAGGGGCGAACACTGAAGCTTTCTTT. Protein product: CASSPQAGANTEAFF.

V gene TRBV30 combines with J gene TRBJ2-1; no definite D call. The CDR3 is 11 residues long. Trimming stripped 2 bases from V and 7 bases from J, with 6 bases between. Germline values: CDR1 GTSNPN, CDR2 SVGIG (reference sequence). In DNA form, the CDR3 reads TGTGCCTGGAGTTTTCCTAATGAGCAGTTCTTC. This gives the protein CAWSFPNEQFF.

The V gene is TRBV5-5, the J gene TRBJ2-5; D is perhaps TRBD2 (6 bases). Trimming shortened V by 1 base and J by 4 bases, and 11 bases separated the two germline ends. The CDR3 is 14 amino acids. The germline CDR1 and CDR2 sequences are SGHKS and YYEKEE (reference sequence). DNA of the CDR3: TGTGCCAGCAGCTTGTCGGAGGGTTTAGAGACCCAGTACTTC. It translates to CASSLSEGLETQYF.

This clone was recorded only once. CDR3 in amino acids: CATSDINRDGYTF. DNA for the CDR3: TGTGCCACCAGTGACATCAACAGGGACGGCTACACCTTC. This sequence joins TRBV24-1 and TRBJ1-2, with D possibly being TRBD1 (6 bases). Trimming cost V 4 bases and J 8 bases, with 13 bases left between them. This CDR3 spans 13 amino acids. The germline V gene has CDR1 KGHDR and CDR2 SFDVKD.

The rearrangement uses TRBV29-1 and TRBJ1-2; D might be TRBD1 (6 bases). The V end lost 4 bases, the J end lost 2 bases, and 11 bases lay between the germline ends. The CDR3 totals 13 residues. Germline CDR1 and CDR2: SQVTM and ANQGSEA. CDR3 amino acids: CSVGLRGNYGYTF. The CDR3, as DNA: TGCAGCGTTGGCCTCAGGGGAAACTATGGCTACACCTTC.